This record concerns one T cell receptor (beta chain) sequence. It has no known antigen specificity. Per-base quality was not reported, and no clone a single base away is much larger than it. This entry is derived from a study of blood T cell repertoires in COVID-19 (TCRdb year 2020). The study in broad terms: The collaborator samples originated in the United States, Italy and Spain and spanned the acute and convalescent phases of COVID-19. The dataset comprised deeply sampled blood TCRbeta repertoires from subjects exposed to, actively infected with, or recovered from COVID-19. Samples were obtained from the ongoing ImmuneRACE study (first 160 participants) and from 1,254 subjects provided by 6 global collaborators. Sample metadata almost always included a de-identified subject ID, COVID-19 status, age in years and sex. A freely available public database, intended as a resource for researchers studying the immune response to SARS-CoV-2, is where the repertoires were released. Where available, HLA class I and class II types were obtained from metadata supplied by the sample provider rather than from assay-based typing. The material from the prospective study consisted of cDNA or gDNA derived from T cells, B-cell-depleted T cells, or PBMCs.

What the study reported, not specific to this receptor: Clinical and demographic metadata were provided uncurated, with the amount varying by source and participant.

At one collaborating source in Seattle, patients were enrolled during active infection and were followed longitudinally through the course of disease. Collaborating institutions collected whole blood in K2EDTA tubes following their own protocols. Collaborator samples were shipped for TCRbeta analysis as frozen whole blood, isolated PBMCs, or DNA extracted from either sample type. The V end gives up 4 bases and the J end 4 bases, leaving 5 bases in the junction not matched to a gene. Reading the germline V gene gives CDR1 SGHAT and CDR2 FQNNGV. The CDR3 runs 15 amino acids, cysteine and phenylalanine included. CDR3 DNA is the only sequence kept; it has 45 bases, read in frame from the first base. The immunoSEQ Assay, a bias-controlled multiplex PCR, was used to amplify TCRbeta CDR3 regions from genomic DNA. The study's processing was this. Nucleated cell counts per sample were estimated from amplification of reference gene primers within the assay. To quantify the absolute abundance of each unique TCRbeta CDR3 rearrangement, sequence reads were collapsed and filtered. For each sample, productive Simpson clonality was calculated by taking the square root of Simpson's diversity index across productive rearrangements. Entries here come from immuneACCESS through TCRdb and include only in-frame sequences with V and J called. Some clones fail to appear in such tables; in the studies checked, an unresolved V gene covers under half of the shortfall, and the cause of the remainder is unknown. V and J calls and clone size are given by that table; D and trimming were obtained from the DNA. In this sample the table shows roughly 240,000 clones, almost 85% of which occur a single time. The ten largest make up more than 4.5% of the sample.

The chain links TRBV11-2 with TRBJ1-5; 9 nucleotides in the junction match TRBD1. This clonotype originated in a man aged 45 to 65 with COVID-19, enrolled during active disease. Sequenced: peripheral blood. The CDR3 reads as follows: CASSSTGGRNQPQHF. The nucleotide sequence reads as follows: TGTGCCAGCAGCTCGACAGGGGGAAGGAATCAGCCCCAGCATTTT. Full variable domain (CDR3 extended with the reference TRBV11-2 and TRBJ1-5 proteins): EAGVAQSPRYKIIEKRQSVAFWCNPISGHATLYWYQQILGQGPKLLIQFQNNGVVDDSQLPKDRFSAERLKGVDSTLKIQPAKLEDSAVYLCASSSTGGRNQPQHFGDGTRLSIL.